Listed below are T cell receptor beta chains from one sample, sequenced in a study of blood T cells in healthy people across ages. MiXCR, run by TCRdb on the 5' RACE reads, gives a single entry per CDR3 protein. Here the sample spans approximately 790,000 distinct CDR3 sequences, 62% being singletons. Sequenced material: blood. These receptors came from a man younger than 45 in good health. The CDR3 runs from the conserved cysteine through the conserved F or W. The D gene is left open where the match is weak. Clone size is given for some rows only: seen once, a few or many times, or a class if the clone is expanded.

TRBJ1-1 | NA | TRBV7-9 | once | CASSTSRELPEAFF | TGTGCCAGCAGCACTTCCCGGGAACTACCTGAAGCTTTCTTT
TRBJ2-3 | TRBD2 | TRBV20-1 | NA | CSARDYLGTDTQYF | TGCAGTGCCCGGGACTATTTAGGCACAGATACGCAGTATTTT
TRBJ2-7 | NA | TRBV6-2/TRBV6-3 | NA | CASSFSVDSLNEQYF | TGTGCCAGCAGTTTTTCCGTGGACTCCTTAAATGAGCAGTACTTC
TRBJ2-3 | TRBD2 | TRBV7-3 | NA | CAGSLLAGGSTDTQYF | TGTGCCGGCAGCTTATTGGCGGGGGGGAGCACAGATACGCAGTATTTT
TRBJ2-1 | TRBD2 | TRBV12-3/TRBV12-4 | NA | CASRSRLAGWQFF | TGTGCCAGCAGATCCCGGCTAGCGGGGTGGCAGTTCTTC
TRBJ1-2 | NA | TRBV20-1 | NA | CSAPRGGPYGYTF | TGCAGTGCCCCGAGAGGGGGTCCCTATGGCTACACCTTC
TRBJ1-6 | NA | TRBV5-1 | NA | CASSRDGSPYNSPLHF | TGCGCCAGCAGCCGGGATGGGAGCCCCTATAATTCACCCCTCCACTTT
TRBJ2-5 | NA | TRBV27 | many | CASSSRWQETQYF | TGTGCCAGCAGTTCCCGTTGGCAAGAGACCCAGTACTTC
TRBJ1-6 | NA | TRBV28 | NA | CASSAPPGGNSPLHF | TGTGCCAGCAGTGCCCCCCCGGGAGGTAATTCACCCCTCCACTTT
TRBJ1-2 | NA | TRBV20-1 | NA | CSAPGMDYGYTF | TGCAGTGCGCCAGGGATGGACTATGGCTACACCTTC
TRBJ2-3 | NA | TRBV5-4 | NA | CASSPELTDTQYF | TGTGCCAGCAGCCCCGAGTTAACAGATACGCAGTATTTT
TRBJ2-3 | NA | TRBV20-1 | NA | CSARAPDSGTDTQYF | TGCAGTGCTAGGGCGCCTGATTCAGGCACAGATACGCAGTATTTT
TRBJ1-6 | NA | TRBV20-1 | NA | CSARDGGRDASPLHF | TGCAGTGCTAGAGATGGCGGCAGGGACGCTTCACCCCTCCACTTT
TRBJ2-5 | NA | TRBV20-1 | NA | CSADGGLETQYF | TGCAGTGCTGATGGGGGATTGGAGACCCAGTACTTC
TRBJ2-7 | TRBD1 | TRBV6-5 | NA | CASSWDREVGFYEQYF | TGTGCCAGCAGCTGGGACAGGGAGGTTGGCTTTTACGAGCAGTACTTC
TRBJ2-7 | TRBD2 | TRBV9 | NA | CASSVSGGPCEQYF | TGTGCCAGCAGCGTAAGCGGGGGACCCTGCGAGCAGTACTTC
TRBJ1-2 | NA | TRBV2 | few | CASTQDGIYGYTF | TGTGCCAGCACCCAGGACGGGATTTATGGCTACACCTTC
TRBJ2-1 | TRBD2 | TRBV20-1 | few | CSARSHLAGGVNEQFF | TGCAGTGCTAGATCCCATCTAGCGGGGGGGGTGAATGAGCAGTTCTTC
TRBJ2-3 | NA | TRBV3-1 | NA | CASSQLPDTQYF | TGTGCCAGCAGCCAACTGCCAGATACGCAGTATTTT
TRBJ2-3 | NA | TRBV20-1 | NA | CSASASAVYTDTQYF | TGCAGTGCTTCTGCTAGCGCGGTGTACACAGATACGCAGTATTTT
TRBJ2-7 | NA | TRBV15 | many | CATSRDSSYEQYF | TGTGCCACCAGCAGAGATTCTTCCTACGAGCAGTACTTC
TRBJ2-7 | NA | TRBV5-6 | NA | CASSSWIGVSYEQYF | TGTGCCAGCAGCTCGTGGATAGGAGTTTCCTACGAGCAGTACTTC
TRBJ2-1 | NA | TRBV5-1 | medium-sized | CASSLGGAYNEQFF | TGTGCCAGCAGTTTAGGGGGGGCCTACAATGAGCAGTTCTTC
TRBJ2-7 | TRBD1 | TRBV3-1 | NA | CASSQTGGSHEQYF | TGTGCCAGCAGCCAGACAGGGGGGTCGCACGAGCAGTACTTC
TRBJ2-5 | TRBD2 | TRBV27 | few | CASSLLLAGVAGTQYF | TGTGCCAGCAGTTTATTACTAGCGGGTGTCGCGGGGACCCAGTACTTC
TRBJ2-3 | TRBD2 | TRBV7-2 | few | CASSWTALAGGQGDTQYF | TGTGCCAGCAGCTGGACCGCGCTAGCGGGGGGTCAGGGGGATACGCAGTATTTT
TRBJ1-2 | NA | TRBV4-2 | NA | CASSQDSRGGFDYGYTF | TGTGCCAGCAGCCAAGATTCCCGCGGGGGGTTCGACTATGGCTACACCTTC
TRBJ2-6 | NA | TRBV6-2/TRBV6-3 | NA | CASITPVSVSGANVLTF | TGTGCCAGCATTACCCCTGTGAGCGTCTCTGGGGCCAACGTCCTGACTTTC
TRBJ2-7 | NA | TRBV7-2 | NA | CASSLEVGFGVMDEQYF | TGTGCCAGCAGCTTAGAAGTGGGCTTCGGGGTTATGGACGAGCAGTACTTC
TRBJ2-7 | NA | TRBV3-1 | NA | CASSQVGGAVYEQYF | TGTGCCAGCAGCCAAGTTGGGGGAGCGGTGTACGAGCAGTACTTC
TRBJ1-5 | NA | TRBV24-1 | few | CATSDPGRILGNQPQHF | TGTGCCACCAGTGACCCAGGACGGATCCTGGGCAATCAGCCCCAGCATTTT
TRBJ1-2 | TRBD1 | TRBV5-5 | few | CASSPGTGAYYGYTF | TGTGCCAGCAGCCCGGGGACAGGGGCATACTATGGCTACACCTTC
TRBJ2-3 | TRBD2 | TRBV12-3/TRBV12-4 | NA | CASSGLAGVSLVTDTQYF | TGTGCCAGCAGTGGACTAGCGGGGGTTTCTCTAGTTACAGATACGCAGTATTTT
TRBJ2-1 | TRBD2 | TRBV4-3 | NA | CASFPASGEHNEQFF | TGCGCCAGCTTCCCGGCTAGCGGGGAACACAATGAGCAGTTCTTC
TRBJ2-2 | TRBD1 | TRBV10-3 | NA | CAISGTGPNTGELFF | TGTGCCATCAGTGGGACAGGGCCGAACACCGGGGAGCTGTTTTTT
TRBJ2-5 | NA | TRBV6-5 | NA | CASSNRRQETQYF | TGTGCCAGCAGTAACCGACGACAAGAGACCCAGTACTTC
TRBJ2-3 | TRBD2 | TRBV4-2 | NA | CASSQDRSSSGGTDTQYF | TGTGCCAGCAGCCAAGATCGGTCGTCTAGCGGGGGGACAGATACGCAGTATTTT
TRBJ1-1 | NA | TRBV29-1 | few | CSVARRAALDTEAFF | TGCAGCGTAGCTCGCCGGGCAGCACTAGACACTGAAGCTTTCTTT
TRBJ2-5 | NA | TRBV6-6 | NA | CASSDDQAETQYF | TGTGCCAGCAGTGACGATCAAGCAGAGACCCAGTACTTC
TRBJ1-2 | TRBD1 | TRBV6-1 | NA | CASSEGPGGNYGYTF | TGTGCCAGCAGTGAAGGGCCAGGGGGCAACTATGGCTACACCTTC
TRBJ1-6 | NA | TRBV15 | few | CATSRDTGTLHF | TGTGCCACCAGCAGAGATACAGGGACCCTCCACTTT
TRBJ2-5 | TRBD2 | TRBV20-1 | few | CSARDPGTSSETQYF | TGCAGTGCTAGAGACCCCGGGACTAGCTCGGAGACCCAGTACTTC
TRBJ1-2 | NA | TRBV7-2 | few | CASSLGPDYGYTF | TGTGCCAGCAGCTTAGGACCAGACTATGGCTACACCTTC